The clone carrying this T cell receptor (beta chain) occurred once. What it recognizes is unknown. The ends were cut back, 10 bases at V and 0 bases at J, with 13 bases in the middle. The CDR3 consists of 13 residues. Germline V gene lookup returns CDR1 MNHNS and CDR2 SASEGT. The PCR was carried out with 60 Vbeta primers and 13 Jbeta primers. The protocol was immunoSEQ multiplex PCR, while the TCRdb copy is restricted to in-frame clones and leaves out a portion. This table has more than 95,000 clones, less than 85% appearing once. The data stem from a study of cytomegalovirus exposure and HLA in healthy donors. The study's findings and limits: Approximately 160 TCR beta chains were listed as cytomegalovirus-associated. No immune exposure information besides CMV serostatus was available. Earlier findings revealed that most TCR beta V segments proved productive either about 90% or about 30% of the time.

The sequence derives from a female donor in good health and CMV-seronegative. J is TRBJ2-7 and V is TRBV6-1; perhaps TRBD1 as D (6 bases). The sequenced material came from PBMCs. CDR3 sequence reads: CATRQGSSYEQYF. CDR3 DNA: TGTGCCACCCGCCAGGGGAGCTCCTACGAGCAGTACTTC.